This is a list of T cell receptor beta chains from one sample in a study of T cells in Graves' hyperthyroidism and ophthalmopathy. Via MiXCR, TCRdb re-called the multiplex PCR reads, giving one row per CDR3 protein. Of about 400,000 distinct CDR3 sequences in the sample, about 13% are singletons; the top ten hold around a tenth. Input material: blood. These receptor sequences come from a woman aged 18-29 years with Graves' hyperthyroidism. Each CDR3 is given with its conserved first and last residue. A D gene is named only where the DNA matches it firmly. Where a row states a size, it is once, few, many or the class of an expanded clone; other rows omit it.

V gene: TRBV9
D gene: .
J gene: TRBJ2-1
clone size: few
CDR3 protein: CASSGPPPPNEQFF
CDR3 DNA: TGTGCCAGCAGCGGCCCCCCACCACCGAATGAGCAGTTCTTC

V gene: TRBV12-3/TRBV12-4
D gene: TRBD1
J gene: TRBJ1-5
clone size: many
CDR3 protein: CASSGTGFDQPQHF
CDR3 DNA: TGTGCCAGCAGTGGGACAGGGTTCGATCAGCCCCAGCATTTT

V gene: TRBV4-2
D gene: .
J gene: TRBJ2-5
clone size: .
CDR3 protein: CASSQAAVQETQYF
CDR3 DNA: TGTGCCAGCAGCCAAGCAGCGGTACAAGAGACCCAGTACTTC

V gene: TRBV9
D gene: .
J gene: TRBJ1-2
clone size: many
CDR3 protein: CASSLEEGANYGYTF
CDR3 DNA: TGTGCCAGCAGCCTCGAAGAGGGGGCTAACTATGGCTACACCTTC

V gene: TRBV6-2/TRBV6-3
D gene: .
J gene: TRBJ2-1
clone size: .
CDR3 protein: CASSYRRLLYNEQFF
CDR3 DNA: TGTGCCAGCAGTTACCGACGGCTGCTGTACAATGAGCAGTTCTTC

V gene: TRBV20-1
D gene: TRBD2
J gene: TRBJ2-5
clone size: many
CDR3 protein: CSAPTSGGLWETQYF
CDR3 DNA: TGCAGTGCTCCGACTAGCGGGGGCCTCTGGGAGACCCAGTACTTC

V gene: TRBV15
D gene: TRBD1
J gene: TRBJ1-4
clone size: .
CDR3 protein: CATSRGDRDEKLFF
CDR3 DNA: TGTGCCACCAGCAGAGGAGACAGGGACGAAAAACTGTTTTTT

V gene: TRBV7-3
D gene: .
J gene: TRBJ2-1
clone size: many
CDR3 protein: CASSSPKGGAGSYNEQFF
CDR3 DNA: TGTGCCAGCAGCTCCCCCAAGGGGGGGGCGGGCTCCTACAATGAGCAGTTCTTC

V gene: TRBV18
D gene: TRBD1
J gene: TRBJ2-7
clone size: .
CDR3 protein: CASSRDSPYEQYF
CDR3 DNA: TGTGCCAGCTCACGGGACAGCCCCTACGAGCAGTACTTC

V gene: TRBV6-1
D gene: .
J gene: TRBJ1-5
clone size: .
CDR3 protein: CASSSWDIYQPQHF
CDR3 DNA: TGTGCCAGCAGTTCTTGGGACATTTATCAGCCCCAGCATTTT

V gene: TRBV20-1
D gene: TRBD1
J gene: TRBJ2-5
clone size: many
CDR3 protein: CSAGGQGLPETQYF
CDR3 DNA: TGCAGTGCAGGCGGACAGGGGTTGCCAGAGACCCAGTACTTC

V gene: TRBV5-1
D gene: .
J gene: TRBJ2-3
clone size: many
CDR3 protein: CASTSGHTSTDTQYF
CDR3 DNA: TGCGCCAGCACGAGCGGGCATACTAGCACAGATACGCAGTATTTT

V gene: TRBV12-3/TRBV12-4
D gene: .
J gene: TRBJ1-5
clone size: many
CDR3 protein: CASSYLQGFSTQPQHF
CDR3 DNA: TGTGCCAGCAGTTATCTACAGGGTTTCTCCACTCAGCCCCAGCATTTT

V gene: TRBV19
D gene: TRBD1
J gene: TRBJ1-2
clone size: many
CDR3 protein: CASSRGQRYGYTF
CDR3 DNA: TGTGCCAGTAGTAGGGGACAGCGATATGGCTACACCTTC

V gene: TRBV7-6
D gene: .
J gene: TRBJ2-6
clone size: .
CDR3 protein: CASSLAGIAGANVLTF
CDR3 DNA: TGTGCCAGCAGCTTAGCGGGCATAGCAGGGGCCAACGTCCTGACTTTC